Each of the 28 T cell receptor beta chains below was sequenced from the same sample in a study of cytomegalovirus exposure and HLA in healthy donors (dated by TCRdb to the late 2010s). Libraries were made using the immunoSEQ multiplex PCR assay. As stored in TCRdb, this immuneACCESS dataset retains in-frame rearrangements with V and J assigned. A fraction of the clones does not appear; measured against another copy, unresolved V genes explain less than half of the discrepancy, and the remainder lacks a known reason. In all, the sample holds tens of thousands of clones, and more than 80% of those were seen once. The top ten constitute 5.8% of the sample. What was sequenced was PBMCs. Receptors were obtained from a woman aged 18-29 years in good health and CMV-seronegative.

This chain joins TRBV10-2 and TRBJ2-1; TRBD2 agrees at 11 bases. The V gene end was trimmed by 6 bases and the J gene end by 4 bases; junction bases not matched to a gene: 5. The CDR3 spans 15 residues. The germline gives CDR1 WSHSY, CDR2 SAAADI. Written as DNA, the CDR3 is TGCGCCAGCAGGGACCTAGCGGGGGGATACAATGAGCAGTTCTTC. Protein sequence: CASRDLAGGYNEQFF.

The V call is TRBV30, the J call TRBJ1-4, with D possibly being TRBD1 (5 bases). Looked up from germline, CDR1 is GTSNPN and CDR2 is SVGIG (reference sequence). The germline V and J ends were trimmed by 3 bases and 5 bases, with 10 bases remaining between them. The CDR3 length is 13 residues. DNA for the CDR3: TGTGCCTGGAGGCAGGGCTGGAATGAAAAACTGTTTTTT. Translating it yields CAWRQGWNEKLFF.

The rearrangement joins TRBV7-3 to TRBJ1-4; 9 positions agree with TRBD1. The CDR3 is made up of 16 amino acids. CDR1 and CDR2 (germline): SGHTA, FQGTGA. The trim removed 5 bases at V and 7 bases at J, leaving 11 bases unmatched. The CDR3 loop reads CASSLRGQGKSEKLFF. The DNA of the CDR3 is TGTGCCAGCAGCCTCAGGGGACAGGGAAAAAGTGAAAAACTGTTTTTT.

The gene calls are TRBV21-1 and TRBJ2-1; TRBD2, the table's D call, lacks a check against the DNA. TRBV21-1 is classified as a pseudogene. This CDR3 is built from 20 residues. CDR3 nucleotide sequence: TGTGCCAGCAGCATTATCGAGCCAATTTACCTAGCGACCCCCTACAATGAGCAGTTCTTC. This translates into CASSIIEPIYLATPYNEQFF.

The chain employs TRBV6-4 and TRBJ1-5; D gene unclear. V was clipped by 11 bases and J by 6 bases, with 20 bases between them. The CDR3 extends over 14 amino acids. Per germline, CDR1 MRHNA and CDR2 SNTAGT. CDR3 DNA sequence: TGTGCCTTCCGGGCGGCCTTACGGGGTCAGCCCCAGCATTTT. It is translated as CAFRAALRGQPQHF.

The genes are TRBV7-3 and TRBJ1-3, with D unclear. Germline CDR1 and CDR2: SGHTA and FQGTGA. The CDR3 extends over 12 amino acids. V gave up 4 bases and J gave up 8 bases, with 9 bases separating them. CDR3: CASSSTGDTIYF. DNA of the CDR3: TGTGCCAGCAGCTCCACCGGGGACACCATATATTTT.

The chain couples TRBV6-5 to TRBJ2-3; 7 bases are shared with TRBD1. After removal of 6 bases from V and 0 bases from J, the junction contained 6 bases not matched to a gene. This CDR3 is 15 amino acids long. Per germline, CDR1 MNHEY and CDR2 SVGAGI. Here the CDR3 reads CASSPGQRSTDTQYF. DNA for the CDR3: TGTGCCAGCAGCCCGGGACAGAGAAGCACAGATACGCAGTATTTT.

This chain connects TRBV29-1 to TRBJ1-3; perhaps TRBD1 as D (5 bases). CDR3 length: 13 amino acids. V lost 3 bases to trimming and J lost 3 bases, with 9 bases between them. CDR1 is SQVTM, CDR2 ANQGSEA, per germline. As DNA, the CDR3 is TGCAGCGTTGACAGGGAGGGTGGAAACACCATATATTTT. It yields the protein CSVDREGGNTIYF.

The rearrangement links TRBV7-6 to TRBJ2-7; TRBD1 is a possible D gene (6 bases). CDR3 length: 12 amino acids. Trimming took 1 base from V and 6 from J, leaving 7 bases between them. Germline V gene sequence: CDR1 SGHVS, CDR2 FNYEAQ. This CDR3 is CASSLVGAEQYF. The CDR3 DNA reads TGTGCCAGCAGCTTAGTGGGGGCCGAGCAGTACTTC.

The CDR3 here is CASSFRQAPQYF. DNA of the CDR3: TGTGCCAGCAGTTTCAGACAGGCCCCTCAGTACTTC. The gene calls are TRBV5-6 and TRBJ2-4, with TRBD1 as a possible D gene (6 bases). The CDR3 has 12 residues. The ends were cut back, 5 bases at V and 12 bases at J, with 15 bases in the middle. Per the germline V gene, CDR1 is SGHDT and CDR2 is YYEEEE.

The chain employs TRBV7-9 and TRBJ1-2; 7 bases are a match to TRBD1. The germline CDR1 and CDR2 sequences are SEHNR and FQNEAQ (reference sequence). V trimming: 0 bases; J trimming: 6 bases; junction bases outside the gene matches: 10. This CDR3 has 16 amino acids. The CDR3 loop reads CASSLAEIQGRDGYTF. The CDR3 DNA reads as TGTGCCAGCAGCTTAGCCGAGATACAGGGGCGCGATGGCTACACCTTC. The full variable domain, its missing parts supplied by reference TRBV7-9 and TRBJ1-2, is DTGVSQNPRHKITKRGQNVTFRCDPISEHNRLYWYRQTLGQGPEFLTYFQNEAQLEKSRLLSDRFSAERPKGSFSTLEIQRTEQGDSAMYLCASSLAEIQGRDGYTFGSGTRLTVV.

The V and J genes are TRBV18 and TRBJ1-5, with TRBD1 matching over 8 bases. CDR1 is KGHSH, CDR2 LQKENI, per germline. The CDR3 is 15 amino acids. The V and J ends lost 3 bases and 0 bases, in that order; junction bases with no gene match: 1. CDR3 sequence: CASSPGQASNQPQHF. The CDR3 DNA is TGTGCCAGCTCACCGGGACAGGCTAGCAATCAGCCCCAGCATTTT.

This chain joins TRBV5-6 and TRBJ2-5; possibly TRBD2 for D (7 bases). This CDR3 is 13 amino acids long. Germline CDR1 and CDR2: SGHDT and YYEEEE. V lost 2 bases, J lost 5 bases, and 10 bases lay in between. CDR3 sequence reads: CASSFAGAETQYF. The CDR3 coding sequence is TGTGCCAGCAGCTTCGCGGGGGCCGAGACCCAGTACTTC.

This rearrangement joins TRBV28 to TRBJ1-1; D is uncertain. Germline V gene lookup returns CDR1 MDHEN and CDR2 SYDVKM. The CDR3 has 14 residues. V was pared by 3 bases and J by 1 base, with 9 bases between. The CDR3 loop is CASSFVSGNTEAFF. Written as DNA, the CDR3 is TGTGCCAGCAGTTTCGTGTCAGGGAACACTGAAGCTTTCTTT.

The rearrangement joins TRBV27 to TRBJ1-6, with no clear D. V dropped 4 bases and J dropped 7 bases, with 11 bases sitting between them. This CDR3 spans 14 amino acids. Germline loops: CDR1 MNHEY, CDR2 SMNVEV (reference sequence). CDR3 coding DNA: TGTGCCAGCAGTTCCCGCTTAGAGAATTCACCCCTCCACTTT. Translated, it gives CASSSRLENSPLHF.

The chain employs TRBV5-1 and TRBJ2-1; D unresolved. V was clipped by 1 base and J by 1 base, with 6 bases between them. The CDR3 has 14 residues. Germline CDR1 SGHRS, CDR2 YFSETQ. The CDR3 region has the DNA TGCGCCAGCAGCTTGAGCGAATCCTACAATGAGCAGTTCTTC. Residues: CASSLSESYNEQFF.

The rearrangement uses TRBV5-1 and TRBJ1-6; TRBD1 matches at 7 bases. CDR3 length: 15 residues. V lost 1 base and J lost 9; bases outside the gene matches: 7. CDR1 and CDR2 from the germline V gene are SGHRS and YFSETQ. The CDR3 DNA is TGCGCCAGCAGCTTGACCTGGACAGGCGGTTCACCCCTCCACTTT. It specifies CASSLTWTGGSPLHF.

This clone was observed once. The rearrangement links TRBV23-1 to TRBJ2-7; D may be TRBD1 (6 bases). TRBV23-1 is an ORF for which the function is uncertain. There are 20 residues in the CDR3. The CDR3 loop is CAKRKPGTRLGFGDYYEQYV. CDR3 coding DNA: TGCGCTAAGCGTAAGCCCGGGACACGCCTTGGGTTCGGTGACTATTACGAGCAGTACGTC.

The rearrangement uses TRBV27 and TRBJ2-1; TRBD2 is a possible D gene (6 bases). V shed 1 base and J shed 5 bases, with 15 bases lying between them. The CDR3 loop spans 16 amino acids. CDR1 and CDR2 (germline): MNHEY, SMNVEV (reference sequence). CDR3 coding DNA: TGTGCCAGCAGTTTATGGAGGGGCCCCCCCAACAATGAGCAGTTCTTC. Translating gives CASSLWRGPPNNEQFF.

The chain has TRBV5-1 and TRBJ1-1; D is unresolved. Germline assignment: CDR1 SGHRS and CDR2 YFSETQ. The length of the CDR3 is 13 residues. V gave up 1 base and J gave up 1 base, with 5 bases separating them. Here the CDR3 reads CASSLSPNTEAFF. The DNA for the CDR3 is TGCGCCAGCAGCTTGTCTCCGAACACTGAAGCTTTCTTT.

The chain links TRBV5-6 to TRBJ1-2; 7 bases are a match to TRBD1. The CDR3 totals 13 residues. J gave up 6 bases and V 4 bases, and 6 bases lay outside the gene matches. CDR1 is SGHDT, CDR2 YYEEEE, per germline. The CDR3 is CASSTRQGDGYTF. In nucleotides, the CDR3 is TGTGCCAGCAGCACCCGACAGGGCGATGGCTACACCTTC.

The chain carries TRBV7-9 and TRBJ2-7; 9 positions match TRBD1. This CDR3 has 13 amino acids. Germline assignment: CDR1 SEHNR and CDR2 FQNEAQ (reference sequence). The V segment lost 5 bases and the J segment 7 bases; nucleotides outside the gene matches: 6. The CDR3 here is CASSPTGTGEQYV. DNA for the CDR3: TGTGCCAGCAGCCCGACCGGGACAGGGGAGCAGTACGTC.

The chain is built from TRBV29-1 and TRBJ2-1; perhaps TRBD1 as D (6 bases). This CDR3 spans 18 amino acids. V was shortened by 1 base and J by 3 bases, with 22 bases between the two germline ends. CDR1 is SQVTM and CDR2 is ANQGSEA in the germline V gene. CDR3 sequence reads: CSVEGRQALPSGYNEQFF. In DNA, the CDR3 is TGCAGCGTTGAAGGCCGACAGGCGTTACCGTCTGGCTACAATGAGCAGTTCTTC.

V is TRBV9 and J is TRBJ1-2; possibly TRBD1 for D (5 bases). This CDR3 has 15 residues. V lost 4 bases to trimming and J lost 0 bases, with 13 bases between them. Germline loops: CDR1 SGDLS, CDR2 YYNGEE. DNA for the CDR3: TGTGCCAGCAGCACCAGCTCAGGGTCTAACTATGGCTACACCTTC. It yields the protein CASSTSSGSNYGYTF.

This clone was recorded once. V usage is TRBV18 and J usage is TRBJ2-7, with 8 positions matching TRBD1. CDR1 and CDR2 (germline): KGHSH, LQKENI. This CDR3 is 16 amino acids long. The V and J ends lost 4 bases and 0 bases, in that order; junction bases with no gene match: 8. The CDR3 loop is CASSLARDRSSYEQYF. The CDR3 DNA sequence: TGTGCCAGCTCACTAGCCCGGGACAGGTCCTCCTACGAGCAGTACTTC.

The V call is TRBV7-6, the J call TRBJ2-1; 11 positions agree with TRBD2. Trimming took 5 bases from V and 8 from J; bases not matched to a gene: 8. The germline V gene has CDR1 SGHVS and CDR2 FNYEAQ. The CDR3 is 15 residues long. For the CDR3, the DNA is TGTGCCAGCAGCCGTATAGCGGGAGGGTATGATGAGCAGTTCTTC. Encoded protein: CASSRIAGGYDEQFF. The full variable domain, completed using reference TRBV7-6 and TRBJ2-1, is GAGVSQSPRYKVTKRGQDVALRCDPISGHVSLYWYRQALGQGPEFLTYFNYEAQQDKSGLPNDRFSAERPEGSISTLTIQRTEQRDSAMYRCASSRIAGGYDEQFFGPGTRLTVL.

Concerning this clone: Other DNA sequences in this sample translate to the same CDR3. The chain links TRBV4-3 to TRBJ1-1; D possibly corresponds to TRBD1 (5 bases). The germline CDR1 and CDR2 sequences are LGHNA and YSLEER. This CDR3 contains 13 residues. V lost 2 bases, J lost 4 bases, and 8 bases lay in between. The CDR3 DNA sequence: TGCGCCAGCAGCCAACGGGGGGGCACTGAAGCTTTCTTT. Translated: CASSQRGGTEAFF.

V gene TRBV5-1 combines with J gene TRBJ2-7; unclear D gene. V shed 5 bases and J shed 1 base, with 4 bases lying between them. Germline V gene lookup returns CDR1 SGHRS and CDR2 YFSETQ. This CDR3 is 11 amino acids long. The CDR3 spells CASRESYEQYF. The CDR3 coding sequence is TGCGCCAGCAGGGAGTCCTACGAGCAGTACTTC.